These 32 T cell receptor beta chains were all obtained from the same sample, sequenced in a study of vaccination and CD4 T cells after COVID-19. These receptors have no known antigen. Noted treatment: approximately nine-day PBMC culture with coronavirus spike peptide pools or control peptides (ViraFEST assay). Collection of the unexposed donor's CD4+ T cells took place before the COVID-19 pandemic (2011-2018). Oncomine TCR Beta short-read sequencing was applied to DNA from cultured CD4+ T cells. TCRdb reprocessed the PCR reads with MiXCR, giving one entry per CDR3 protein. The table shows several thousand distinct CDR3 sequences, with roughly two fifths occurring only once. The sample was CD4+ T cells from blood, cultured in vitro. The receptors originated from a human donor in good health.

This clonotype was observed a few times. The V and J genes are TRBV6-1 and TRBJ2-1; no clear D gene. Germline CDR1 MNHNS, CDR2 SASEGT. V was trimmed by 2 bases and J by 3 bases, leaving 11 bases between them. CDR3 size: 15 residues. The CDR3: CASSELVGGYNEQFF. CDR3 nucleotides: TGTGCCAGCAGTGAACTAGTGGGTGGCTACAATGAGCAGTTCTTC.

In its sample, this clonotype was seen a few times. The chain employs TRBV7-8 and TRBJ1-5; a possible D gene is TRBD1 (5 bases). Germline V gene lookup returns CDR1 SGHVS and CDR2 FQNEAQ. The length of the CDR3 is 17 residues. The V gene lost 1 base and the J gene lost 0 bases, with 13 bases spanning the gap. The chain's CDR3 is CASSLGLTADSNQPQHF. The CDR3 DNA sequence: TGTGCCAGCAGCTTAGGATTGACAGCAGATAGCAATCAGCCCCAGCATTTT.

The chain uses TRBV7-9 and TRBJ2-3; 12 nucleotides align to TRBD2. Per the germline V gene, CDR1 is SEHNR and CDR2 is FQNEAQ (reference sequence). This CDR3 has 16 residues. V shed 4 bases, J shed 3 bases, and the junction held 5 bases outside the gene matches. The CDR3 sequence: CASSWTSGEVTDTQYF. The CDR3 nucleotides are TGTGCCAGCAGCTGGACTAGCGGGGAGGTTACAGATACGCAGTATTTT.

The rearrangement links TRBV24-1 to TRBJ1-5; D not resolved. Germline V gene lookup returns CDR1 KGHDR and CDR2 SFDVKD. CDR3 length: 16 amino acids. The V end lost 5 bases, the J end lost 9 bases, and 22 bases lay between the germline ends. CDR3 sequence reads: CATSGHRTAVDLPQHF. CDR3 in DNA: TGTGCCACCAGTGGACATCGCACGGCCGTAGATCTGCCCCAGCATTTT.

The rearrangement uses TRBV10-1 and TRBJ2-7; D call uncertain. V dropped 2 bases and J dropped 5 bases, with 7 bases sitting between them. The CDR3 is made up of 12 amino acids. The germline gives CDR1 WNHNN, CDR2 SYGVQD (reference sequence). The CDR3 loop is CASSERVNEQYF. The CDR3 region has the DNA TGCGCCAGCAGTGAGAGAGTGAACGAGCAGTACTTC.

A few counts support this clonotype. V usage is TRBV7-9 and J usage is TRBJ2-3; maybe TRBD1 (6 bases). V was clipped by 0 bases and J by 1 base, with 11 bases between them. This CDR3 contains 16 residues. Germline CDR1 and CDR2: SEHNR and FQNEAQ (reference sequence). For the CDR3, the DNA is TGTGCCAGCAGCTTAGCACAGGGAGTTGGCACAGATACGCAGTATTTT. Amino acids: CASSLAQGVGTDTQYF.

There are a few counts of this clonotype. The chain combines TRBV11-1 with TRBJ2-3; D remains unclear. CDR3 length equals 14 residues. V was pared by 5 bases and J by 1 base, with 10 bases between. Looked up from germline, CDR1 is SGHAT and CDR2 is FQDESV (reference sequence). This CDR3 is CASSPSEGTDTQYF. For the CDR3, the DNA is TGTGCCAGCAGCCCCTCTGAGGGCACAGATACGCAGTATTTT.

J is TRBJ2-2 and V is TRBV11-2; D is uncertain. CDR3 size: 14 residues. V shed 0 bases and J shed 6 bases, with 8 bases lying between them. Germline V gives CDR1 SGHAT, CDR2 FQNNGV. The CDR3 bases are TGTGCCAGCAGCTTAGATATAGATTCCGGGGAGCTGTTTTTT. Its protein is CASSLDIDSGELFF. The variable domain in full, with the rest retrieved from reference TRBV11-2 and TRBJ2-2, is EAGVAQSPRYKIIEKRQSVAFWCNPISGHATLYWYQQILGQGPKLLIQFQNNGVVDDSQLPKDRFSAERLKGVDSTLKIQPAKLEDSAVYLCASSLDIDSGELFFGEGSRLTVL.

The V call is TRBV6-1, the J call TRBJ1-1; D unclear. Germline CDR1 is MNHNS and CDR2 is SASEGT. Trimming removed 5 bases at V and 4 bases at J, with 8 bases between. The CDR3 is made up of 12 amino acids. CDR3 sequence (DNA): TGTGCCAGCAGTCTCCAGTTCACTGAAGCTTTCTTT. Its translation is CASSLQFTEAFF.

The chain recombines TRBV20-1 with TRBJ1-6, with TRBD1 matching over 10 bases. This CDR3 region has 15 residues. With 1 base clipped from V and 7 bases from J, the junction kept 4 bases outside the gene matches. Germline loops: CDR1 DFQATT, CDR2 SNEGSKA (reference sequence). The CDR3 region has the DNA TGCAGTGCTAGAGTTCCGGGACAGGGGAATTCACCCCTCCACTTT. It specifies CSARVPGQGNSPLHF.

The chain recombines TRBV27 with TRBJ1-2, with TRBD1 identical over 8 bases. V was pared by 2 bases and J by 2 bases, with 4 bases of the junction left unmatched. This CDR3 comprises 15 residues. CDR1 and CDR2 from the germline V gene are MNHEY and SMNVEV (reference sequence). The CDR3 reads CASSLKTGVNYGYTF. Here the CDR3 DNA reads TGTGCCAGCAGTTTAAAGACAGGGGTAAACTATGGCTACACCTTC.

The chain uses TRBV12-3 or TRBV12-4 and TRBJ1-5; D unresolved. The germline V and J ends were trimmed by 3 bases and 2 bases, with 8 bases remaining between them. The CDR3 runs 14 residues. This chain's CDR3 is CASSFSLGNQPQHF. CDR3 bases: TGTGCCAGCAGTTTTTCACTGGGCAATCAGCCCCAGCATTTT.

The chain uses TRBV7-6 and TRBJ1-1; a possible D gene is TRBD1 (5 bases). The CDR3 totals 17 residues. Trimming left V 5 bases short and J 0 bases short, with 19 bases between. Germline CDR1 reads SGHVS; CDR2 reads FNYEAQ. CDR3 sequence (DNA): TGTGCCAGCAGCCCCCCTTCGGGGGGTTTAGTGAACACTGAAGCTTTCTTT. Protein product: CASSPPSGGLVNTEAFF.

The V call is TRBV10-1, the J call TRBJ2-1, with 12 bases matching TRBD2. CDR1 and CDR2 (germline): WNHNN, SYGVQD (reference sequence). J gave up 7 bases and V 0 bases, and 7 bases lay outside the gene matches. This CDR3 comprises 17 residues. CDR3: CASSESLAGGPRNEQFF. The CDR3 region has the DNA TGCGCCAGCAGTGAGTCTCTAGCGGGGGGGCCGAGGAATGAGCAGTTCTTC.

Judged by abundance, this clonotype is medium-sized (0.01 to 0.1%). The chain combines TRBV11-2 with TRBJ2-7; unclear D gene. In germline, CDR1 is SGHAT, CDR2 FQNNGV. The ends were cut back, 6 bases at V and 6 bases at J, with 9 bases in the middle. This CDR3 is built from 11 residues. CDR3 nucleotide sequence: TGTGCCAGCAGTCGAGGTCCCGAGCAGTACTTC. Translating it yields CASSRGPEQYF. The full variable domain, rest sourced from reference TRBV11-2 and TRBJ2-7, is EAGVAQSPRYKIIEKRQSVAFWCNPISGHATLYWYQQILGQGPKLLIQFQNNGVVDDSQLPKDRFSAERLKGVDSTLKIQPAKLEDSAVYLCASSRGPEQYFGPGTRLTVT.

V is TRBV6-5 and J is TRBJ2-7; TRBD1 agrees at 8 bases. Germline assignment: CDR1 MNHEY and CDR2 SVGAGI. This CDR3 has 15 residues. The V segment lost 4 bases and the J segment 5 bases; nucleotides outside the gene matches: 10. The CDR3 loop is CASSSTGTGRDEQYF. The CDR3 DNA follows: TGTGCCAGCAGTTCTACCGGGACAGGACGAGACGAGCAGTACTTC.

The chain joins TRBV6-5 to TRBJ2-5; D gene unclear. Germline CDR1 MNHEY, CDR2 SVGAGI. This CDR3 comprises 15 residues. V was clipped by 2 bases and J by 0 bases, with 10 bases between them. The CDR3: CASSYTGRNQETQYF. The CDR3 DNA sequence: TGTGCCAGCAGTTACACCGGACGGAACCAAGAGACCCAGTACTTC.

This clonotype is medium-sized (0.01 to 0.1%) in the sample. V and J are TRBV6-1 and TRBJ1-6; D unresolved. V lost 6 bases, J lost 4 bases, and 16 bases lay in between. Germline CDR1 reads MNHNS; CDR2 reads SASEGT. The CDR3 length is 16 residues. The CDR3, as DNA: TGTGCCAGCAGGCCCCCATCCTCGGGTTATAATTCACCCCTCCACTTT. Its translation is CASRPPSSGYNSPLHF.

This clonotype was counted a few times. This chain links TRBV7-2 with TRBJ2-2, with D possibly matching TRBD2 (5 bases). Deletions cut 4 bases from V and 3 bases from J, with 18 bases between. Germline assignment: CDR1 SGHTA and CDR2 FQGNSA. The CDR3 consists of 17 residues. This CDR3 reads CASSSVGVGSHTGELFF. DNA of the CDR3: TGTGCCAGCAGCTCCGTCGGGGTGGGAAGCCACACCGGGGAGCTGTTTTTT.

This rearrangement joins TRBV20-1 to TRBJ2-5; D tentatively fits TRBD1 or TRBD2 (5 bases each). The V gene's germline CDR1 is DFQATT and CDR2 SNEGSKA (reference sequence). CDR3 length equals 14 residues. V lost 6 bases, J lost 0 bases, and 14 bases lay in between. As DNA, the CDR3 is TGCAGTGCAACCGGGACCCAGTACCAAGAGACCCAGTACTTC. It specifies CSATGTQYQETQYF.

The V and J genes are TRBV12-3 or TRBV12-4 and TRBJ1-5; 7 positions agree with TRBD1. Losses at the gene ends were 5 bases for V and 3 bases for J; bases not matched to a gene: 7. CDR3 length equals 15 residues. CDR3 sequence (DNA): TGTGCCAGCAGTCTTGACAGGGTCGACAATCAGCCCCAGCATTTT. It yields the protein CASSLDRVDNQPQHF.

This chain connects TRBV6-1 to TRBJ2-3, with 15 bases matching TRBD2. CDR1 is MNHNS and CDR2 is SASEGT in the germline V gene. CDR3 length equals 18 residues. With 8 bases clipped from V and 2 bases from J, the junction kept 11 bases outside the gene matches. CDR3 loop: CASERRTSGGGATDTQYF. The CDR3, as DNA: TGTGCCAGCGAAAGAAGGACTAGCGGGGGGGGGGCCACAGATACGCAGTATTTT.

The gene calls are TRBV27 and TRBJ2-5; D is possibly TRBD1 (5 bases). The CDR3 extends over 15 amino acids. Trimming removed 0 bases from V and 2 bases from J, with 10 bases in between. The germline gives CDR1 MNHEY, CDR2 SMNVEV (reference sequence). CDR3 sequence: CASSLSRQTQETQYF. CDR3 DNA sequence: TGTGCCAGCAGTTTATCCAGACAGACTCAAGAGACCCAGTACTTC.

This clonotype was seen a few times. CDR3 DNA sequence: TGTGCCAGCAGTGACGGGGCACCCCTCCACTTT. Residues: CASSDGAPLHF. J is TRBJ1-6 and V is TRBV6-1; D remains unclear. V lost 3 bases, J lost 11 bases, and 5 bases lay in between. Germline V gene sequence: CDR1 MNHNS, CDR2 SASEGT. This CDR3 is built from 11 residues.

V and J are TRBV30 and TRBJ1-1; D is undetermined. The CDR3 loop spans 12 amino acids. V was shortened by 0 bases and J by 7 bases, with 9 bases between the two germline ends. Germline CDR1 and CDR2: GTSNPN and SVGIG (reference sequence). CDR3: CAWSVEFFEAFF. As DNA, the CDR3 is TGTGCCTGGAGTGTAGAATTCTTTGAAGCTTTCTTT.

This chain joins TRBV7-3 and TRBJ2-7, with D perhaps matching TRBD1 (6 bases). CDR3 length equals 14 residues. Looked up from germline, CDR1 is SGHTA and CDR2 is FQGTGA. Trimming cost V 4 bases and J 0 bases, with 10 bases left between them. In nucleotides, the CDR3 is TGTGCCAGCAGCTCACCGGACAGCTCCTACGAGCAGTACTTC. Translation gives CASSSPDSSYEQYF. Filled out from reference TRBV7-3 and TRBJ2-7, the complete variable domain reads GAGVSQTPSNKVTEKGKYVELRCDPISGHTALYWYRQSLGQGPEFLIYFQGTGAADDSGLPNDRFFAVRPEGSVSTLKIQRTERGDSAVYLCASSSPDSSYEQYFGPGTRLTVT.

There are a few counts of this clonotype. The chain uses TRBV19 and TRBJ1-2; a possible D gene is TRBD1 (5 bases). Trimming left V 7 bases short and J 5 bases short, with 29 bases between. The CDR3 extends over 18 amino acids. Per germline, CDR1 LNHDA and CDR2 SQIVND (reference sequence). The CDR3 DNA sequence: TGTGCCAGTACTCATCGGTCACATGGAAAGAGGGGCGAATATGGCTACACCTTC. It yields the protein CASTHRSHGKRGEYGYTF.

The chain links TRBV6-1 to TRBJ1-1, with D maybe TRBD1 (5 bases). V gave up 7 bases and J gave up 7 bases, with 16 bases separating them. In germline, CDR1 is MNHNS, CDR2 SASEGT. This CDR3 region has 13 residues. The CDR3 spells CASIWGEANEAFF. As DNA, the CDR3 is TGTGCCAGCATTTGGGGGGAGGCCAATGAAGCTTTCTTT.

This chain uses TRBV9 with TRBJ1-2; tentative D call: TRBD1 (5 bases). Germline values: CDR1 SGDLS, CDR2 YYNGEE. Trimming took 4 bases from V and 5 from J, leaving 21 bases between them. The CDR3 is 16 amino acids. DNA of the CDR3: TGTGCCAGCAGCTCCCTTCCTTCCGGGGGAAGTTATGGCTACACCTTC. It codes for CASSSLPSGGSYGYTF.

The genes are TRBV14 and TRBJ2-7; TRBD1 or TRBD2 may be the D gene (6 bases each). The germline V gene encodes CDR1 SGHDN and CDR2 FVKESK. Trimming left V 1 base short and J 6 bases short, with 7 bases between. This CDR3 is 12 amino acids long. The DNA for the CDR3 is TGTGCCAGCAGCCAAGGGGGGGCCGAGCAGTACTTC. Protein sequence: CASSQGGAEQYF.

V is TRBV19 and J is TRBJ2-7; TRBD1 matches 8 bases. Per germline, CDR1 LNHDA and CDR2 SQIVND (reference sequence). Trimming removed 4 bases from V and 5 bases from J; junction bases left unmatched: 10. The length of the CDR3 is 15 residues. Written as DNA, the CDR3 is TGTGCCAGTAGTAGCGGGCAGGGGGCGGACGACGAGCAGTACTTC. Translating gives CASSSGQGADDEQYF.

The chain links TRBV19 to TRBJ1-1; 10 bases line up with TRBD1. CDR3 length: 15 amino acids. Germline V gene data show CDR1 as LNHDA and CDR2 as SQIVND (reference sequence). Unmatched junction bases numbered 8, after V lost 4 bases and J lost 6 bases. The CDR3 nucleotides read TGTGCCAGTAGTAACAGGGACAGGGGATCCGCTGAAGCTTTCTTT. Translating it yields CASSNRDRGSAEAFF.